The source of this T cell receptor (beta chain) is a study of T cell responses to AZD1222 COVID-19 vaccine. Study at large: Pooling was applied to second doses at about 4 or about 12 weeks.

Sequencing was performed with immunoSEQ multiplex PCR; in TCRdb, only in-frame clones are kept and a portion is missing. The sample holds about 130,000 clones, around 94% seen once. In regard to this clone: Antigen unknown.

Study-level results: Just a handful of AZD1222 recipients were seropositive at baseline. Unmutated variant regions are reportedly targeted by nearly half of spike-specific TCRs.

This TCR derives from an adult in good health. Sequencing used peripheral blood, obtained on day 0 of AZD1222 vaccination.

CDR3 residues: CSVEGISGSSYNEQFF. The CDR3 DNA follows: TGCAGCGTTGAAGGAATTAGCGGGAGCTCCTACAATGAGCAGTTCTTC. The V gene is TRBV29-1, the J gene TRBJ2-1, with 9 bases that match TRBD2. The CDR3 loop spans 16 amino acids. CDR1 SQVTM and CDR2 ANQGSEA come from the germline V gene. The J segment lost 0 bases and the V segment lost 1 base, leaving 4 bases of the junction unmatched.